This passage covers 5 T cell receptor beta chains from one sample sequenced in a study of OX40 agonist ivuxolimab in advanced cancers. TCRdb's copy holds only in-frame clones and misses some; the assay was immunoSEQ multiplex PCR. This sample has about 100,000 clones, with around 80% found just once. The starting material was CD4+ or CD8+ T cells sorted from blood, obtained in a trial of the OX40 agonist ivuxolimab. Every receptor here comes from an adult with an advanced solid tumor such as melanoma, head and neck, liver or kidney cancer.

The chain links TRBV7-2 to TRBJ1-5; possible D gene TRBD1, 5 bases. The CDR3 has 15 residues. Germline values: CDR1 SGHTA, CDR2 FQGNSA. Deletions cut 5 bases from V and 3 bases from J, with 14 bases between. Here the CDR3 DNA reads TGTGCCAGCAGCGGCGACAGCTCCCTCAATCAGCCCCAGCATTTT. Protein product: CASSGDSSLNQPQHF.

CDR3 protein: CATSTGLGLGLSYEQYF. DNA for the CDR3: TGTGCCACCAGCACGGGGCTTGGGCTTGGACTCTCCTACGAGCAGTACTTC. The chain couples TRBV15 to TRBJ2-7; D is possibly TRBD1 or TRBD2 (5 bases each). CDR1 is LNHNV and CDR2 is YYDKDF in the germline V gene (reference sequence). V was pared by 4 bases and J by 0 bases, with 19 bases between. CDR3 length equals 17 residues.

This chain connects TRBV7-7 to TRBJ2-3; 9 bases line up with TRBD2. The CDR3 runs 15 residues. Germline assignment: CDR1 SSHAT and CDR2 FNYEAQ (reference sequence). J gave up 6 bases and V 5 bases, and 9 bases lay outside the gene matches. The CDR3 nucleotides are TGTGCCAGCAGCCGTAGCGGGAGCCTGGGGGATACGCAGTATTTT. The encoded protein is CASSRSGSLGDTQYF.

The chain recombines TRBV6-4 with TRBJ2-1, with D uncertain. The CDR3 has 15 residues. The V end lost 4 bases, the J end lost 2 bases, and 12 bases lay between the germline ends. Germline CDR1 is MRHNA and CDR2 is SNTAGT. DNA of the CDR3: TGTGCCAGCAGTGCCCTCCCCGGACCCTACAATGAGCAGTTCTTC. Translating it yields CASSALPGPYNEQFF.

V gene TRBV7-2 combines with J gene TRBJ2-2, with 10 positions matching TRBD2. Losses at the gene ends were 5 bases for V and 6 bases for J; bases not matched to a gene: 9. This CDR3 is built from 16 residues. Per the germline V gene, CDR1 is SGHTA and CDR2 is FQGNSA. The CDR3 loop reads CASSPPLAGVAGELFF. DNA of the CDR3: TGTGCCAGCAGCCCTCCCCTAGCGGGAGTAGCCGGGGAGCTGTTTTTT. The full variable domain, completed using reference TRBV7-2 and TRBJ2-2, is GAGVSQSPSNKVTEKGKDVELRCDPISGHTALYWYRQSLGQGLEFLIYFQGNSAPDKSGLPSDRFSAERTGGSVSTLTIQRTQQEDSAVYLCASSPPLAGVAGELFFGEGSRLTVL.